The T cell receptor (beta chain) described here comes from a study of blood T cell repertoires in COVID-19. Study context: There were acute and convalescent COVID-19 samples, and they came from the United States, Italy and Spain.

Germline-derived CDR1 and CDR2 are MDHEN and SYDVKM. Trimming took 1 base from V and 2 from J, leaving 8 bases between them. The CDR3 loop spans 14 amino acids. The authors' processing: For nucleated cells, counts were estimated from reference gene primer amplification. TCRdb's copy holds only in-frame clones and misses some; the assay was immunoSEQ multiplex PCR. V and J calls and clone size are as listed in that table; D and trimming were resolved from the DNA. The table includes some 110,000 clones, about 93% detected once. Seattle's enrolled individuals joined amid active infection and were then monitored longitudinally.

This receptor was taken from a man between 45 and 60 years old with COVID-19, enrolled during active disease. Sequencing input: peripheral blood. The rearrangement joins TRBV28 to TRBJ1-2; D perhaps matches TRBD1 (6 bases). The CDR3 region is CASSLYQGNYGYTF. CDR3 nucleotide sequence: TGTGCCAGCAGTTTATATCAGGGGAACTATGGCTACACCTTC.